A selection of T cell receptor beta chains follows, all from one sample in a study of T-cell memory formation after mild COVID-19. TCRdb independently ran MiXCR on the 5' RACE reads; one entry per CDR3 protein. The sample has about 430,000 distinct CDR3 sequences; less than 25% are singletons. Sequencing was done on a sample of PBMCs or a T cell subset sorted from them (not recorded which). These receptor sequences come from an adult woman who had mild COVID-19 (a few samples of this study predate the infection). Cell type and time point are not known. The CDR3 runs from the conserved cysteine through the conserved F or W. Each record gives: V gene, CDR3 protein.

V: TRBV4-3
CDR3: CASSQVTSGSDTDTQYF

V: TRBV7-3
CDR3: CASSPFPTSGRGETQYF

V: TRBV7-2
CDR3: CASSQGQANTGELFF

V: TRBV25-1
CDR3: CASRMTGWAGELFF

V: TRBV30
CDR3: CAFCVGQGGTEAFF

V: TRBV25-1
CDR3: CASSKQGDQKTQYF

V: TRBV12-3/TRBV12-4
CDR3: CASSLALGRETYEQYF

V: TRBV6-5
CDR3: CASSIAEASTDTQYF

V: TRBV24-1
CDR3: CATSDWTKNQETQYF

V: TRBV30
CDR3: CAWSATGAAYEQYF

V: TRBV7-2
CDR3: CASRFTTSGREGEQFF

V: TRBV30
CDR3: CAWTTGGSTDTQYF

V: TRBV15
CDR3: CATSRDRLLSYGYTF

V: TRBV29-1
CDR3: CSVARDRKAYEQYF

V: TRBV9
CDR3: CASSSAGVETQYF

V: TRBV28
CDR3: CASSTGQPFRYF

V: TRBV7-2
CDR3: CASRNLAGGYEQYF

V: TRBV12-3/TRBV12-4
CDR3: CASRDSGYNEQFF

V: TRBV7-2
CDR3: CASSSPGQQGGEKLFF

V: TRBV2
CDR3: CASSRQGLRNEQFF

V: TRBV20-1
CDR3: CSASSADNYGYTF

V: TRBV29-1
CDR3: CSVENPQSDMPGDIQYF

V: TRBV4-2
CDR3: CASSQPGGDRAEKLFF

V: TRBV15
CDR3: CATSGLAGAYEQYF

V: TRBV6-1
CDR3: CASRSGFLGIPDQPQHF

V: TRBV7-9
CDR3: CASSLLGTGLSTDTQYF

V: TRBV29-1
CDR3: CSALTGGLLPRNRNEQFF

V: TRBV7-9
CDR3: CASSSSGLAAYEQYF

V: TRBV3-1
CDR3: CASSQGRAKEFF

V: TRBV10-2
CDR3: CASSEPGMNTEAFF

V: TRBV5-6
CDR3: CASSFLADTQYF

V: TRBV23-1
CDR3: CASSQYSAFSNSPLHF

V: TRBV7-6
CDR3: CASSLFRGEKLFF

V: TRBV29-1
CDR3: CSVEFSMTSQFF

V: TRBV20-1
CDR3: CSASWAGASGTEAFF

V: TRBV27
CDR3: CASSSMTSGGSDTQYF

V: TRBV2
CDR3: CASSDPAARSDTQYF

V: TRBV28
CDR3: CASKSMRNTEAFF

V: TRBV5-1
CDR3: CASREAEKLFF

V: TRBV5-1
CDR3: CASSKGQGHGYTF